This TCR beta chain derives from a study of PD-L1 blockade in urothelial cancer. Data came from immunoSEQ multiplex PCR; TCRdb stores just in-frame clones and leaves some out. Here the sample spans some 54,000 clones, about 80% being singletons. Germline V gene sequence: CDR1 SGHVS, CDR2 FQNEAQ. Trimming took 5 bases from V and 2 from J, leaving 21 bases between them. The CDR3 is 17 amino acids. The chain couples TRBV7-8 to TRBJ1-2, with D tentatively TRBD1 (6 bases). The source was PBMCs, collected around atezolizumab (anti-PD-L1) treatment. The TCR was taken from a man aged 35 to 55 with urothelial cancer. CDR3 DNA sequence: TGTGCCAGCAGCCGTAACCTACAGGGCGTAGCGAACTATGGCTACACCTTC. This codes for CASSRNLQGVANYGYTF. Full variable domain (outside the CDR3, taken from reference TRBV7-8 and TRBJ1-2): GAGVSQSPRYKVAKRGQDVALRCDPISGHVSLFWYQQALGQGPEFLTYFQNEAQLDKSGLPSDRFFAERPEGSVSTLKIQRTQQEDSAVYLCASSRNLQGVANYGYTFGSGTRLTVV.